This T cell receptor (beta chain) originates from a study of shared clonotypes between healthy human individuals. This table comes from immunoSEQ multiplex PCR, and its TCRdb copy is limited to in-frame clones, with some not included. Among hundreds of thousands of clones listed, 90% to 97% were seen once. CDR3 length equals 13 residues. The V end was cut by 4 bases, the J end by 6 bases, with 12 bases between. Germline V CDR1 and CDR2: MGHDK, SYGVNS. This sequence joins TRBV25-1 and TRBJ1-2, with D maybe TRBD1 (5 bases). The clonotype originates from a woman aged 25 to 39 in good health. Sequenced material: naive CD4+ T cells sorted from blood. As for subset: CD45RA+ positively selected. In DNA form, the CDR3 reads TGTGCCAGCAGTGGTACGGGGGAGGATGGCTACACCTTC. Its protein is CASSGTGEDGYTF.